One T cell receptor beta chain is described in this entry. Antigen specificity is unknown. Germline CDR1 is MNHEY and CDR2 is SMNVEV (reference sequence). This CDR3 has 14 residues. With V trimmed by 3 bases and J by 5 bases, 5 bases remained unmatched. This sample is part of a study of T cell responses to AZD1222 COVID-19 vaccine. Findings of the study overall: Regions 160-218 and 743-854 held dominance among vaccine-associated CD4 TCRs, which spanned spike. Receipt of two AZD1222 doses was followed by a rise in Spike-specific TCR breadth and depth.

Clones were read by immunoSEQ multiplex PCR, and TCRdb kept only the in-frame ones, dropping some. In the table there are roughly 120,000 clones, around 87% of which are singletons. The chain is built from TRBV27 and TRBJ2-3, with TRBD2 matching over 7 bases. The sample consisted of peripheral blood, taken 28 days after the second AZD1222 dose. The clonotype comes from an adult who received the AZD1222 COVID-19 vaccine. The CDR3 DNA reads TGTGCCAGCAGTTTTACGGCGGGGGAAGATACGCAGTATTTT. Translated: CASSFTAGEDTQYF.